This note documents a single T cell receptor beta chain sequence. V lost 10 bases to trimming and J lost 6 bases; unmatched junction nucleotides: 9. The CDR3 sequence is 13 residues long. TCRdb called the 5' RACE reads again in MiXCR, with one record for every CDR3 protein. Of 180,000 or so distinct CDR3 sequences listed, 11% are singletons. This sample is part of a study of T cells after yellow fever vaccination. Study as a whole: Where fractions had low cell numbers, libraries were prepared from them with the SMART-Seq v4 Ultra Low Input RNA kit.

The TCR comes from a man aged 18 to 29 who received the YFV17D yellow fever vaccine. The material sequenced was CD8+ T cells sorted from PBMCs, taken 15 days after the yellow fever booster vaccination. The chain couples TRBV12-3 or TRBV12-4 to TRBJ2-1; 7 bases are a match to TRBD2. CDR3 sequence reads: CATHGGGTNEQFF. The CDR3 DNA sequence: TGTGCCACCCATGGGGGGGGAACCAATGAGCAGTTCTTC.